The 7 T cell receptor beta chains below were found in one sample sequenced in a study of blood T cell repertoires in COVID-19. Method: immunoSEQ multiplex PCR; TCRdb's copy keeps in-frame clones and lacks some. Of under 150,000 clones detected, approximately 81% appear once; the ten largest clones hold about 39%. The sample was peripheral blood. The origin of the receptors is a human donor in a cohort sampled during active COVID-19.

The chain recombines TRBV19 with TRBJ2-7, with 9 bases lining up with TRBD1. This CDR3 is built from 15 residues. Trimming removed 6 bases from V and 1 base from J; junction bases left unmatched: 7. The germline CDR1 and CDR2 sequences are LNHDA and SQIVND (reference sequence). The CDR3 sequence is CASSLQGAGSYEQYF. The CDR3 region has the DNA TGTGCCAGTAGCTTACAGGGGGCCGGTTCCTACGAGCAGTACTTC.

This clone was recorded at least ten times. CDR3: CASRPGQGGEQYF. The CDR3 DNA reads TGCGCCAGCAGACCGGGACAGGGGGGCGAGCAGTACTTC. V and J are TRBV4-1 and TRBJ2-7; TRBD1 matches at 11 bases. The CDR3 has 13 amino acids. Germline CDR1 is MGHRA and CDR2 is YSYEKL. The trim removed 6 bases at V and 6 bases at J, leaving 4 bases unmatched.

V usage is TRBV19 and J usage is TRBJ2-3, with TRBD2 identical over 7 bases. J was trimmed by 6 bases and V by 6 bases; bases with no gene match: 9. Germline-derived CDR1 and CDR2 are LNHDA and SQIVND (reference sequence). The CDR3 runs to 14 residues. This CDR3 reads CASSLSGTRDTQYF. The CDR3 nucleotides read TGTGCCAGTAGCCTCAGCGGGACCCGGGATACGCAGTATTTT.

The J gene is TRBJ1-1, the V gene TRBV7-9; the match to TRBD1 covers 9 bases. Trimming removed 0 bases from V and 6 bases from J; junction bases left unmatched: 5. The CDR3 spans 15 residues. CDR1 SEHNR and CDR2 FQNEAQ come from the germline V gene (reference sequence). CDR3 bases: TGTGCCAGCAGCTTAGCACAGGGGGCTAGGCCTGAAGCTTTCTTT. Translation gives CASSLAQGARPEAFF.

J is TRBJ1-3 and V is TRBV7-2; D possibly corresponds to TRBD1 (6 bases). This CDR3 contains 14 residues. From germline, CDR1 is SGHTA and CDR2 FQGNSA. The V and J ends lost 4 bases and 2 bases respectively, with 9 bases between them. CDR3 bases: TGTGCCAGCAGCTACGGACAGACTGGAAACACCATATATTTT. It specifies CASSYGQTGNTIYF.

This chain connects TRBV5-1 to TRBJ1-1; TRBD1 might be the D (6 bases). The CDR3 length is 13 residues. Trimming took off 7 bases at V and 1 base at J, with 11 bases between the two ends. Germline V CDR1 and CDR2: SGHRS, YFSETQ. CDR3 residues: CASQGSRNTEAFF. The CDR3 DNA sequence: TGCGCCAGCCAGGGGAGCAGGAACACTGAAGCTTTCTTT.

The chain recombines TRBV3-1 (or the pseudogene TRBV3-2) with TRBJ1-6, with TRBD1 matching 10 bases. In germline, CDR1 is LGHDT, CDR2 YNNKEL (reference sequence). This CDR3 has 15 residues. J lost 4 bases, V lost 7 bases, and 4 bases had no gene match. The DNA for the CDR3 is TGTGCCAGCACCCCGGACAGGGGGTATAATTCACCCCTCCACTTT. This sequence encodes CASTPDRGYNSPLHF.